The 9 T cell receptor beta chains given below trace back to one sample, sequenced in a study of Graves' ophthalmopathy and Graves' hyperthyroidism (dated by TCRdb to about 2018). The listed sequencing device is Illumina HiSeq 2000. For repertoire sequencing, TCR beta CDR3 regions were amplified from RNA transcripts. HTBI primers and the Qiagen OneStep RT-PCR kit were used in a first-round RT-PCR, which was followed by a second-round multiplex PCR, size selection and purification. The raw public reads went through TCRdb reprocessing: fastp at Q25, MiXCR clone calling, in-frame beta chains kept. Each CDR3 protein appears once, grouped with its most common genes and DNA. The sample yields over a million distinct CDR3 sequences; 35% to 40% were counted once. 11% of the sample lies in the top ten. Sequenced sample: peripheral blood or thyroid tissue (not recorded which). These receptors originate from an adult man with Graves' hyperthyroidism.

At least ten counts were recorded for this clonotype. The V gene is TRBV20-1, the J gene TRBJ2-5; 10 bases line up with TRBD2. The CDR3 sequence is 13 residues long. Germline values: CDR1 DFQATT, CDR2 SNEGSKA (reference sequence). Germline trimming cut 4 bases from V and 6 bases from J; bases unmatched to any gene: 5. The CDR3 bases are TGCAGTGCTAAGCAAGCGGGGGGGAAGACCCAGTACTTC. It codes for CSAKQAGGKTQYF.

This clonotype was seen more than once but under ten times. The chain is built from TRBV7-2 and TRBJ2-7; D is uncertain. Per the germline V gene, CDR1 is SGHTA and CDR2 is FQGNSA. This CDR3 is 15 amino acids long. V was cut by 1 base and J by 0 bases, with 10 bases left in between. For the CDR3, the DNA is TGTGCCAGCAGCTTAGTCGGGTGGGACTCCTACGAGCAGTACTTC. This sequence encodes CASSLVGWDSYEQYF. Based on the CDR3 plus reference TRBV7-2 and TRBJ2-7, the full variable domain is GAGVSQSPSNKVTEKGKDVELRCDPISGHTALYWYRQSLGQGLEFLIYFQGNSAPDKSGLPSDRFSAERTGGSVSTLTIQRTQQEDSAVYLCASSLVGWDSYEQYFGPGTRLTVT.

This clonotype was recorded at least ten times. This chain connects TRBV12-3 or TRBV12-4 to TRBJ2-7; D might be TRBD1 or TRBD2, each matching 5 bases. The V end was cut by 6 bases, the J end by 2 bases, with 14 bases between. The CDR3 length is 14 residues. CDR3: CASRKGTGTYEQYF. CDR3 in DNA: TGTGCCAGCAGGAAAGGGACGGGGACCTACGAGCAGTACTTC.

This clonotype was seen a handful of times. The chain has TRBV5-5 and TRBJ1-2; D is uncertain. The CDR3 length is 14 residues. The V gene lost 7 bases and the J gene lost 0 bases, with 13 bases spanning the gap. CDR1 and CDR2 (germline): SGHKS, YYEKEE (reference sequence). The CDR3 spells CASVLRAANYGYTF. The CDR3 DNA follows: TGTGCCAGCGTGCTTAGAGCAGCTAACTATGGCTACACCTTC.

This chain joins TRBV11-3 and TRBJ2-2, with D possibly being TRBD2 (6 bases). The V and J ends lost 1 base and 8 bases respectively, with 8 bases between them. Per germline, CDR1 SGHNT and CDR2 YENEEA. The CDR3 totals 13 residues. CDR3 protein: CASSLVGLGELFF. The CDR3 DNA reads as TGTGCCAGCAGCTTAGTGGGACTTGGGGAGCTGTTTTTT.

This clonotype turned up a few times. The gene calls are TRBV6-6 and TRBJ1-6; D not resolved. There are 17 residues in the CDR3. V lost 2 bases and J lost 7, with 18 bases in between. The germline gives CDR1 MNHNY, CDR2 SVGAGI (reference sequence). Here the CDR3 reads CASSYRSGLLLNSPLHF. The CDR3 DNA is TGTGCCAGCAGTTACCGTTCAGGCCTCCTGTTAAATTCACCCCTCCACTTT.

This clonotype was picked up a small number of times. The chain combines TRBV7-2 with TRBJ1-5; D unclear. V was clipped by 3 bases and J by 1 base, with 10 bases between them. This CDR3 is 15 amino acids long. Germline CDR1 SGHTA, CDR2 FQGNSA. CDR3 residues: CASSLKVASNQPQHF. CDR3 bases: TGTGCCAGCAGCTTGAAGGTCGCCAGCAATCAGCCCCAGCATTTT.

Remarks on this clonotype: Compared with germline, one end of the junction differs, possibly owing to a read error. V is TRBV7-2 and J is TRBJ2-2, with 9 bases lining up with TRBD1. This CDR3 contains 14 residues. Germline assignment: CDR1 SGHTA and CDR2 FQGNSA. In nucleotides, the CDR3 is TGCAGCGCACGGACAGGGGATGGTGCCGGGGAGCTGTTTTTT. This gives the protein CSARTGDGAGELFF. Variable domain in full (rest from reference TRBV7-2 and TRBJ2-2): GAGVSQSPSNKVTEKGKDVELRCDPISGHTALYWYRQSLGQGLEFLIYFQGNSAPDKSGLPSDRFSAERTGGSVSTLTIQRTQQEDSAVYLCSARTGDGAGELFFGEGSRLTVL.

The rearrangement links TRBV11-2 to TRBJ1-4; TRBD1 matches 7 bases. Germline values: CDR1 SGHAT, CDR2 FQNNGV. CDR3 size: 16 residues. With V trimmed by 4 bases and J by 6 bases, 11 bases remained unmatched. The CDR3 spells CASSSPPGQIDEKLFF. The CDR3 region has the DNA TGTGCCAGCAGCTCGCCGCCGGGACAGATTGATGAAAAACTGTTTTTT.